The rows below give T cell receptor beta chains drawn from one sample of a study of cytomegalovirus exposure and HLA in healthy donors. This table comes from immunoSEQ multiplex PCR, and its TCRdb copy is limited to in-frame clones, with some not included. Among fewer than 100,000 clones listed, approximately 78% were seen once. The sample was PBMCs. Every receptor here comes from a woman in her sixties in good health and CMV-seronegative. The CDR3 runs from the conserved cysteine through the conserved F or W.

J,V,CDR3
TRBJ2-3,TRBV9,CASSVEGVRPDTQYF
TRBJ1-2,TRBV19,CASSRTGDYGYTF
TRBJ2-5,TRBV20-1,CSAPFQETQYF
TRBJ1-5,TRBV14,CASSQKLQNINQPQHF
TRBJ1-1,TRBV15,CATSSRDRGLSAEAFF
TRBJ1-2,TRBV27,CASSLIGGGYGYTF
TRBJ2-1,TRBV14,CASSPSGSSYNEQFF
TRBJ2-1,TRBV28,CASSLGGSENEQFF
TRBJ1-2,TRBV27,CASSPRDRVYGYTF
TRBJ2-1,TRBV7-8,CASSPGTSGGYEQFF
TRBJ1-3,TRBV6-5,CASRETGGGNTIYF
TRBJ2-3,TRBV6-1,CASSESVTGRDTQYF
TRBJ2-3,TRBV6-5,CASSYSGGGEDTQYF
TRBJ2-1,TRBV9,CASSVAGGLNEQFF
TRBJ2-5,TRBV5-4,CASSRRLAGDAETQYF
TRBJ2-2,TRBV27,CASSFGGYNTGELFF
TRBJ2-7,TRBV6-5,CASSYGDSSSGQYF